This T cell receptor beta chain was sequenced in a study of early T cells in non-severe SARS-CoV-2 infection. TCRdb recomputed calls from the 5' RACE reads with MiXCR, one row per CDR3 protein. Altogether tens of thousands of distinct CDR3 sequences are present, roughly 11% being singletons, with the ten largest covering 5.5% to 7%. The germline V gene has CDR1 SGHVS and CDR2 FQNEAQ. The CDR3 length is 16 residues. V gave up 3 bases and J gave up 1 base, with 15 bases separating them. Specimen: whole blood. The sequence was collected from an adult who was a healthcare worker with PCR-confirmed SARS-CoV-2 infection or an uninfected control (not recorded which). The rearrangement links TRBV7-8 to TRBJ1-1, with a possible D match to TRBD1 (5 bases). The CDR3 loop is CASSFARSGGNTEAFF. CDR3 DNA sequence: TGTGCCAGCAGCTTCGCTAGGTCCGGGGGGAACACTGAAGCTTTCTTT.